The source of this TCR beta chain is a study of T cells in Graves' hyperthyroidism and ophthalmopathy. On the study more broadly: Peripheral blood was drawn at first diagnosis, prior to all treatment. Study observations and caveats: It was a median 6.5 months before onset that the model predicted ophthalmopathy.

This clonotype was seen at least ten times. Its antigen is still unknown. Lactation, pregnancy, other autoimmune disease or uncontrolled infection excluded patients. A roughly 9.1 ml volume of fresh peripheral blood provided the PBMCs. RNA transcripts provided the source from which TCR beta CDR3 regions were amplified. A first-round RT-PCR of the TCR CDR3 used the HTBI primer set. One entry per CDR3 protein, called by TCRdb with MiXCR from the multiplex PCR reads. The table shows some 510,000 distinct CDR3 sequences, with less than 25% occurring only once. Germline loops: CDR1 SEHNR, CDR2 FQNEAQ (reference sequence). This CDR3 is built from 15 residues. V dropped 1 base and J dropped 8 bases, with 17 bases sitting between them.

The V call is TRBV7-9, the J call TRBJ1-2, with D perhaps matching TRBD1 (5 bases). The receptor was isolated from a man aged 18 to 30 with Graves' hyperthyroidism. Sequenced input: blood. The CDR3 loop is CASSLGTGGKGGYTF. In DNA form, the CDR3 reads TGTGCCAGCAGCTTAGGAACAGGTGGGAAGGGCGGCTACACCTTC.